This T cell receptor (beta chain) was recorded in a study of T cells expressing NK-cell markers. As for the study in general: Sorted CD3+CD56+NKG2C+, CD3+CD56+NKG2C- and CD3+CD56-NKG2C+ T cells supplied TCR beta repertoires.

The study, taken as a whole, reports: The study found dominant NKG2C+ clonotypes at about 1.0-8% of CD8+ T cells in over 5 donors. Topping the CD3+CD56-NKG2C+ fraction as well were these clonotypes, in a handful of donors. No clear determination of HCMV specificity was made for expanded NKG2C+ T cell clones.

In the case of this clonotype: Its antigen is as yet unknown.

After re-calling the 5' RACE reads, TCRdb lists one entry per CDR3 protein, DNA absent. The table lists some 600,000 distinct CDR3 sequences. CDR3 length: 14 residues. Germline V gene data show CDR1 as MGHRA and CDR2 as YSYEKL. Source material: blood T cells: a sorted CD56 or NKG2C T cell subset, CD4+ or CD8+ T cells, or bulk PBMC T cells (not recorded which). This clonotype was obtained from a man aged 18 to 35 in good health. The chain employs TRBV4-1 and TRBJ2-1; as DNA is missing, the TRBD1 call by TCRdb cannot be tested. This chain's CDR3 is CASSTPPRGHEQFF.